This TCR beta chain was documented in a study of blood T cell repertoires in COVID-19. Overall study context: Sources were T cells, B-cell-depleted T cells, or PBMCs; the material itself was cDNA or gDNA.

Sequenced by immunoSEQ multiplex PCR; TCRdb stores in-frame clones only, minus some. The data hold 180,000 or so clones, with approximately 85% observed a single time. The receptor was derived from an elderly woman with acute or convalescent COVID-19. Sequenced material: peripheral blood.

CDR3 amino acids: CAISGQGVSYNSPLHF. As DNA, the CDR3 is TGTGCCATCAGCGGACAGGGAGTATCCTATAATTCACCCCTCCACTTT. This chain links TRBV10-3 with TRBJ1-6; 8 bases fit TRBD1. The trim removed 6 bases at V and 1 base at J, leaving 5 bases unmatched. CDR3 length: 16 residues. From germline, CDR1 is ENHRY and CDR2 SYGVKD.